The clone carrying this TCR beta chain has just one count. This entry is derived from a study of blood T cell repertoires in COVID-19. Study in general: Both acute and convalescent COVID-19 samples were obtained from the United States, Italy and Spain. PBMCs, B-cell-depleted T cells, or T cells were the source of the cDNA or gDNA that made up the material.

Per the study methods: Amplification with reference gene primers provided the estimates of nucleated cell counts. The repertoire was sequenced with immunoSEQ multiplex PCR; TCRdb's copy has only in-frame clones and lacks some. V, J and clone size are those of that table, while D and trimming were read from the DNA. The table lists around 110,000 clones, roughly 88% of them singletons. The CDR3 is 17 amino acids. Germline CDR1 is SGHRS and CDR2 is YFSETQ. The ends lost 4 bases at V and 4 bases at J; junction bases unmatched: 11. The receptor was isolated from a man aged 40-50 years with acute or convalescent COVID-19. The V call is TRBV5-1, the J call TRBJ2-1; 10 positions agree with TRBD2. Sequencing was carried out using peripheral blood. The CDR3: CASSQRTSGTLYNEQFF. The CDR3 DNA reads TGCGCCAGCAGCCAGAGGACTAGCGGAACTTTATACAATGAGCAGTTCTTC.